These T cell receptor beta chains were read from a single sample in a study of CD8 T cells in Susac syndrome. One entry per CDR3 protein, called by TCRdb with MiXCR from the immunoSEQ multiplex PCR reads. Found here are 120,000 or so distinct CDR3 sequences, approximately 93% of them singletons; the top ten hold 0.093%. What was sequenced was CD4+ T cells from PBMCs. Receptors originate from a human donor with multiple sclerosis. Both conserved end residues are part of each CDR3.

v_gene: TRBV28; CDR3aa: CASSLLRGNTEAFF
v_gene: TRBV6-1; CDR3aa: CASLNRTPSQPYNSPLHF
v_gene: TRBV20-1; CDR3aa: CSASAGLPNTEAFF
v_gene: TRBV7-3; CDR3aa: CASSLQGGGQPQHF
v_gene: TRBV20-1; CDR3aa: CSAAPGGPNTEAFF
v_gene: TRBV29-1; CDR3aa: CSVEDIGFGYTF
v_gene: TRBV13; CDR3aa: CASSSGRRSYEQYF
v_gene: TRBV11-3; CDR3aa: CASSPGPSRTDTQYF
v_gene: TRBV2; CDR3aa: CASSEVSGDTEAFF
v_gene: TRBV20-1; CDR3aa: CSANLRGAKNIQYF
v_gene: TRBV4-2; CDR3aa: CASSQDQRPKSRSYNSPLHF
v_gene: TRBV20-1; CDR3aa: CSARDTTGGRFRQPQHF
v_gene: TRBV30; CDR3aa: CAWSGTGGFHGYTF
v_gene: TRBV7-8; CDR3aa: CASSPRRGAGANVLTF
v_gene: TRBV20-1; CDR3aa: CSAMAWSPRTEAFF
v_gene: TRBV3-1; CDR3aa: CASSQTAANTEAFF
v_gene: TRBV10-3; CDR3aa: CAISEKDSYGYTF
v_gene: TRBV11-2; CDR3aa: CASRKRQGGRNTEAFF
v_gene: TRBV30; CDR3aa: CAWTQDGVYGYTF
v_gene: TRBV7-2; CDR3aa: CASARSGGAFGELFF
v_gene: TRBV29-1; CDR3aa: CSVGTDGYTF
v_gene: TRBV30; CDR3aa: CAWSHLLNTEAFF
v_gene: TRBV5-1; CDR3aa: CASSTDNSYEQYF
v_gene: TRBV19; CDR3aa: CASSPEGQTYEQYF
v_gene: TRBV12-3/TRBV12-4; CDR3aa: CASSLDLRGTGGKPRAFF